This entry describes one T cell receptor beta chain. The source of the sample is a study of T cells expressing NK-cell markers. After re-calling the 5' RACE reads, TCRdb lists one entry per CDR3 protein, DNA absent. This sample contains 550,000 to 600,000 distinct CDR3 sequences. Germline V gene data show CDR1 as SGHKS and CDR2 as YYEKEE (reference sequence). There are 15 residues in the CDR3. The source of this sequence is a man between 18 and 29 years old in good health. The V and J genes are TRBV5-5 and TRBJ2-2; TCRdb calls TRBD2, which cannot be checked without DNA. The sequencing input was blood T cells: a sorted CD56 or NKG2C T cell subset, CD4+ or CD8+ T cells, or bulk PBMC T cells (not recorded which). The CDR3 spells CASVARDGFTGELFF.